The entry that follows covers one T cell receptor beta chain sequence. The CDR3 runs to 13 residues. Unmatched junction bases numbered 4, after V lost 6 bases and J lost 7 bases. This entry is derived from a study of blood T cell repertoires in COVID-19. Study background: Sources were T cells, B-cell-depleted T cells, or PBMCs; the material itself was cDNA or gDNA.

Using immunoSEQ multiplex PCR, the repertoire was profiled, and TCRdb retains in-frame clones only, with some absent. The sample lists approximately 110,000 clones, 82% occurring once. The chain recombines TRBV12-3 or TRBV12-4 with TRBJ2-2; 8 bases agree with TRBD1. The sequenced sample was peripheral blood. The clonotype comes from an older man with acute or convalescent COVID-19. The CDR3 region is CASRRQGFGELFF. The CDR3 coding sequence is TGTGCCAGCAGACGACAGGGGTTCGGGGAGCTGTTTTTT.